This T cell receptor beta chain was obtained from a study of cytomegalovirus exposure and HLA in healthy donors. Across the study: Ancestry clustering placed more than 65% of several hundred genotyped donors in the Caucasian-associated cluster.

PCR was performed using 60 Vbeta and 13 Jbeta primers. Method: immunoSEQ multiplex PCR; TCRdb's copy keeps in-frame clones and lacks some. This sample's table reports around 140,000 clones. The germline CDR1 and CDR2 sequences are MGHRA and YSYEKL. The CDR3 runs to 14 residues. The V gene lost 4 bases and the J gene lost 3 bases, with 11 bases spanning the gap. As to this clone: No antigen is known for it.

Study-wide points: As a later analysis showed, several of the most significant clusters appeared to be linked to common viral pathogens. A few chains tied to CMV proved CMV antigen-specific in vitro. An analysis done earlier found most TCR beta V segments productive about 90% or about 30% of the time.

V and J are TRBV4-1 and TRBJ2-3, with D unclear. Sequencing was carried out using PBMCs. The clonotype comes from a male donor in good health and CMV-seronegative. CDR3 nucleotides: TGCGCCAGCAGCCGCGATATACAGACAGATACGCAGTATTTT. Translated: CASSRDIQTDTQYF.